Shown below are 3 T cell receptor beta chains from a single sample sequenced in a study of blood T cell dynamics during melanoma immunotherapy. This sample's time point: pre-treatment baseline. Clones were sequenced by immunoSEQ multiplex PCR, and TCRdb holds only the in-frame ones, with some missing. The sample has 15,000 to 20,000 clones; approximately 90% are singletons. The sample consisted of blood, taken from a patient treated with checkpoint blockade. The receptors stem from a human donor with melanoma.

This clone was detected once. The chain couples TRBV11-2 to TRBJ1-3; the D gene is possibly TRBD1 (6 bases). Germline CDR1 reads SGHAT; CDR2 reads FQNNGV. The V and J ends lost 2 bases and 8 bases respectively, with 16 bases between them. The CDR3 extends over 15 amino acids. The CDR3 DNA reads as TGTGCCAGCAGCTTATTATCCAGGGGTGGTGACACCATATATTTT. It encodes CASSLLSRGGDTIYF.

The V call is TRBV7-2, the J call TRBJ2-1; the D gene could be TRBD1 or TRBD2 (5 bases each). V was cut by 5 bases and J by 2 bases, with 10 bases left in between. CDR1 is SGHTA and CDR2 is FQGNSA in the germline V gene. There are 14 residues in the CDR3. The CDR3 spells CASSRRGPYNEQFF. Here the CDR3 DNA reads TGTGCCAGCAGCCGACGGGGACCCTACAATGAGCAGTTCTTC.

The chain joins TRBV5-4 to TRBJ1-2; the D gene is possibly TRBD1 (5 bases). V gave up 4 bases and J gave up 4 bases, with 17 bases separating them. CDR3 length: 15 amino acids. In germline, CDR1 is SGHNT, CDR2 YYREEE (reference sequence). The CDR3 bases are TGTGCCAGCAGCCACCGGGACCTCCTATCCTATGGCTACACCTTC. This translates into CASSHRDLLSYGYTF.